This T cell receptor beta chain is from a study of T cell changes during pregnancy in multiple sclerosis. The table came from immunoSEQ multiplex PCR; TCRdb's copy has only in-frame clones and leaves some out. The sample lists approximately 89,000 clones, about 94% occurring once. Unmatched junction bases numbered 4, after V lost 6 bases and J lost 6 bases. Germline V gene sequence: CDR1 SQVTM, CDR2 ANQGSEA. The CDR3 is 12 residues long. This receptor was taken from a female donor with multiple sclerosis, enrolled in a pregnancy study. The chain is built from TRBV29-1 and TRBJ2-1; 8 bases align to TRBD2. Sample: peripheral blood, taken in the third trimester of pregnancy. CDR3 bases: TGCAGCGTAAGGACTAGCTTCAATGAGCAGTTCTTC. Its translation is CSVRTSFNEQFF.